The 23 T cell receptor beta chains below all came from one sample that was sequenced in a study of graft-versus-host responses after intestinal transplantation. For these TCRs, the target antigens are not known. Libraries were prepared by immunoSEQ multiplex PCR; TCRdb keeps only in-frame clonotypes and omits some of them. The table lists approximately 88,000 clones, roughly nine tenths of them singletons. The sequencing used unstimulated CD4+ T cells sorted from spleen or lymph node cells, collected before intestinal transplant. Receptor source: a human donor who received an intestinal transplant.

The V call is TRBV7-2, the J call TRBJ2-7; 13 positions agree with TRBD2. The V gene's germline CDR1 is SGHTA and CDR2 FQGNSA. This CDR3 contains 19 residues. V shed 1 base and J 7 bases; nucleotides not matched to a gene: 16. This chain's CDR3 is CASSLGSPTSGGALIEQYF. The CDR3 bases are TGTGCCAGCAGCTTAGGGTCCCCTACTAGCGGGGGGGCCTTGATTGAGCAGTACTTC.

The chain is built from TRBV11-1 and TRBJ2-3; 11 bases agree with TRBD2. The CDR3 is made up of 14 amino acids. V lost 6 bases and J lost 5; bases outside the gene matches: 4. Germline V gene data show CDR1 as SGHAT and CDR2 as FQDESV (reference sequence). The CDR3 here is CASRPGLAGDTQYF. The CDR3 DNA follows: TGTGCCAGCAGACCCGGACTAGCGGGAGATACGCAGTATTTT.

In this sample, this clone turned up once. One end of the junction fails to match germline, which may point to a read error. V usage is TRBV19 and J usage is TRBJ1-5, with 8 positions matching TRBD1. The CDR3 totals 10 residues. Germline CDR1 and CDR2: LNHDA and SQIVND (reference sequence). The CDR3 DNA reads TGTGCCAGTAGTGATGACAGGGGCCCTTTT. It is translated as CASSDDRGPF.

This chain uses TRBV7-9 with TRBJ1-4; D perhaps matches TRBD1 (5 bases). CDR1 is SEHNR, CDR2 FQNEAQ, per germline (reference sequence). The CDR3 covers 14 residues. With 3 bases removed from V and 4 bases from J, the gap between germline ends came to 9 bases. For the CDR3, the DNA is TGTGCCAGCAGCTTGCCCAGGGTTAATGAAAAACTGTTTTTT. This codes for CASSLPRVNEKLFF.

CDR3 loop: CARGQGDTGELFF. The CDR3 DNA reads TGTGCCAGAGGACAGGGAGACACCGGGGAGCTGTTTTTT. The chain carries TRBV2 and TRBJ2-2; 8 bases line up with TRBD1. Germline CDR1 reads SNHLY; CDR2 reads FYNNEI. The ends lost 9 bases at V and 3 bases at J; junction bases unmatched: 3. The CDR3 is 13 amino acids.

V gene TRBV5-1 combines with J gene TRBJ1-2, with a possible D match to TRBD1 (6 bases). CDR3 size: 14 residues. Germline V gene sequence: CDR1 SGHRS, CDR2 YFSETQ. Trimming removed 6 bases from V and 6 bases from J, with 18 bases in between. The DNA of the CDR3 is TGCGCCAGCACCAGGGGTGGGGTTTCTGATGGCTACACCTTC. It yields the protein CASTRGGVSDGYTF.

The chain's CDR3 is CSVLAETQYF. CDR3 sequence (DNA): TGCAGTGTCCTAGCGGAGACCCAGTACTTC. V and J are TRBV20-1 and TRBJ2-5, with D tentatively TRBD2 (6 bases). The length of the CDR3 is 10 residues. Trimming cost V 7 bases and J 5 bases, with 8 bases left between them. Germline V gives CDR1 DFQATT, CDR2 SNEGSKA (reference sequence).

V is TRBV29-1 and J is TRBJ2-7, with 7 bases lining up with TRBD1. The junction had 5 bases not matched to a gene; V was cut back by 0 bases and J by 3 bases. The CDR3 loop spans 14 amino acids. Germline V gene lookup returns CDR1 SQVTM and CDR2 ANQGSEA. CDR3 protein: CSVEDPRQGYEQYF. The CDR3 DNA sequence: TGCAGCGTTGAAGACCCCAGACAGGGCTACGAGCAGTACTTC.

This rearrangement joins TRBV6-1 to TRBJ2-7; 9 nucleotides match TRBD1. J was trimmed by 5 bases and V by 6 bases; bases with no gene match: 5. Germline lookup yields CDR1 MNHNS and CDR2 SASEGT. The CDR3 has 13 amino acids. For the CDR3, the DNA is TGTGCCAGCAGCCCGGACAGGGGCGACGAGCAGTACTTC. Residues: CASSPDRGDEQYF.

V usage is TRBV2 and J usage is TRBJ1-1; maybe TRBD1 (5 bases). V was shortened by 1 base and J by 1 base, with 13 bases between the two germline ends. Germline-derived CDR1 and CDR2 are SNHLY and FYNNEI. The CDR3 is made up of 16 amino acids. The CDR3 DNA is TGTGCCAGCAGTGAAGAACCCTGGAGGGGGAACACTGAAGCTTTCTTT. As protein: CASSEEPWRGNTEAFF. Variable domain in full (rest from reference TRBV2 and TRBJ1-1): EPEVTQTPSHQVTQMGQEVILRCVPISNHLYFYWYRQILGQKVEFLVSFYNNEISEKSEIFDDQFSVERPDGSNFTLKIRSTKLEDSAMYFCASSEEPWRGNTEAFFGQGTRLTVV.

CDR3 DNA sequence: TGTGCCAGCAGTGAATTCGGGGGGGGCCCCTACAATGAGCAGTTCTTC. It encodes CASSEFGGGPYNEQFF. This rearrangement joins TRBV25-1 to TRBJ2-1; 8 bases line up with TRBD2. The CDR3 sequence is 16 residues long. The V gene's germline CDR1 is MGHDK and CDR2 SYGVNS. V dropped 1 base and J dropped 2; count of bases not matched to a gene: 4.

The V gene is TRBV19, the J gene TRBJ2-7; maybe TRBD2 (6 bases). V was cut by 5 bases and J by 3 bases, with 17 bases left in between. CDR3 length: 15 amino acids. CDR1 and CDR2 (germline): LNHDA, SQIVND (reference sequence). The CDR3 coding sequence is TGTGCCAGTAGTCGGCGACTAGAGGCGATCTACGAGCAGTACTTC. This encodes CASSRRLEAIYEQYF.

This clone was detected only a few times. J is TRBJ1-6 and V is TRBV5-1; 7 bases map to TRBD1. V lost 0 bases to trimming and J lost 10 bases; unmatched junction nucleotides: 4. This CDR3 has 14 amino acids. In germline, CDR1 is SGHRS, CDR2 YFSETQ. The CDR3 nucleotides are TGCGCCAGCAGCTTGGAAGGGACAGAATCACCCCTCCACTTT. This gives the protein CASSLEGTESPLHF.

The J gene is TRBJ2-3, the V gene TRBV29-1; D ambiguous. Deletions cut 3 bases from V and 4 bases from J, with 11 bases between. Germline lookup yields CDR1 SQVTM and CDR2 ANQGSEA. The CDR3 is 13 amino acids. The CDR3 region is CSVELIVADTQYF. DNA of the CDR3: TGCAGCGTTGAGTTAATTGTTGCAGATACGCAGTATTTT.

The V gene is TRBV6-1, the J gene TRBJ1-6; 8 bases match TRBD1. V gave up 6 bases and J gave up 7 bases; unmatched junction bases: 8. This CDR3 is built from 15 residues. The germline gives CDR1 MNHNS, CDR2 SASEGT. The CDR3 sequence: CASRPTGVGNSPLHF. The CDR3 DNA is TGTGCCAGCAGACCGACAGGGGTGGGCAATTCACCCCTCCACTTT.

Here the CDR3 DNA reads TGTGCCAGCAGCGGAAACCAGGGCCCTGGCTATGGCTACACCTTC. Protein sequence: CASSGNQGPGYGYTF. The chain recombines TRBV2 with TRBJ1-2; possibly TRBD1 for D (5 bases). V lost 6 bases to trimming and J lost 4 bases, with 18 bases between them. This CDR3 spans 15 amino acids. CDR1 is SNHLY and CDR2 is FYNNEI in the germline V gene.

The V gene is TRBV7-6, the J gene TRBJ2-7, with D perhaps TRBD1 (5 bases). Trimming removed 6 bases from V and 5 bases from J, with 8 bases in between. CDR1 and CDR2 from the germline V gene are SGHVS and FNYEAQ. The CDR3 sequence is 11 residues long. CDR3 loop: CASRRGDEQYF. CDR3 DNA: TGTGCCAGCAGAAGGGGCGACGAGCAGTACTTC.

In this sample, this clone turned up once. J is TRBJ2-2 and V is TRBV25-1, with a possible D match to TRBD2 (6 bases). V was clipped by 3 bases and J by 4 bases, with 18 bases between them. In germline, CDR1 is MGHDK, CDR2 SYGVNS. There are 17 residues in the CDR3. The CDR3 nucleotides read TGTGCCAGCAGTGAGCCCGGTCGGGGGTATGGCACCGGGGAGCTGTTTTTT. Amino acids: CASSEPGRGYGTGELFF.

This sequence joins TRBV6-1 and TRBJ2-7, with D perhaps matching TRBD1 (6 bases). This CDR3 has 14 amino acids. The ends were cut back, 5 bases at V and 5 bases at J, with 16 bases in the middle. CDR1 and CDR2 from the germline V gene are MNHNS and SASEGT. The CDR3 loop is CASSSPRGGDEQYF. The CDR3, as DNA: TGTGCCAGCAGTTCCCCCAGGGGTGGGGACGAGCAGTACTTC.

The V call is TRBV12-5, the J call TRBJ2-7; D might be TRBD2 (5 bases). Trimming cost V 1 base and J 2 bases, with 9 bases left between them. CDR1 and CDR2 (germline): LGHNT, FRNRAP. The length of the CDR3 is 14 residues. The CDR3 DNA is TGTGCTAGTGGTTTGGGGGGAGTACCCTACGAGCAGTACTTC. Amino acids: CASGLGGVPYEQYF.

This chain links TRBV5-1 with TRBJ2-2; tentative D call: TRBD2 (6 bases). Trimming took off 0 bases at V and 3 bases at J, with 6 bases between the two ends. The CDR3 is made up of 14 amino acids. Germline V lookup: CDR1 SGHRS, CDR2 YFSETQ. The CDR3 loop reads CASSLAGDTGELFF. DNA for the CDR3: TGCGCCAGCAGCTTGGCGGGGGACACCGGGGAGCTGTTTTTT.

The DNA for the CDR3 is TGTGCCAGCAACGGAAAAAGACAGGGTGCCTACAATGAGCAGTTCTTC. Translated, it gives CASNGKRQGAYNEQFF. J is TRBJ2-1 and V is TRBV27; 7 nucleotides match TRBD1. The CDR3 contains 16 residues. The germline gives CDR1 MNHEY, CDR2 SMNVEV (reference sequence). The ends lost 7 bases at V and 2 bases at J; junction bases unmatched: 11.

This rearrangement joins TRBV7-2 to TRBJ2-3; the match to TRBD2 covers 9 bases. Germline trimming cut 5 bases from V and 4 bases from J; bases unmatched to any gene: 4. The CDR3 is made up of 14 amino acids. The germline CDR1 and CDR2 sequences are SGHTA and FQGNSA. The CDR3 sequence: CASSRGLAADTQYF. The DNA of the CDR3 is TGTGCCAGCAGCAGGGGACTAGCAGCAGATACGCAGTATTTT.